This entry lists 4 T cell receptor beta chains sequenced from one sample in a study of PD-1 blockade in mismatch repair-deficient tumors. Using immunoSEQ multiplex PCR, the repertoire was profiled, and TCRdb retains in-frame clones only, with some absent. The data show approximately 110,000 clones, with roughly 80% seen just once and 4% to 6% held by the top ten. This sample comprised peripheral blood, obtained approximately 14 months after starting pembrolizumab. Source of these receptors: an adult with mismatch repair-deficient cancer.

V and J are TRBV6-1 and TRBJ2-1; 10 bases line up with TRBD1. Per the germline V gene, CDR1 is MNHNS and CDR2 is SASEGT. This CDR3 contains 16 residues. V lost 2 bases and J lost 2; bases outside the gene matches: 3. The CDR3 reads CASSEFGTGAYNEQFF. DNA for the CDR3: TGTGCCAGCAGTGAATTTGGGACAGGGGCCTACAATGAGCAGTTCTTC.

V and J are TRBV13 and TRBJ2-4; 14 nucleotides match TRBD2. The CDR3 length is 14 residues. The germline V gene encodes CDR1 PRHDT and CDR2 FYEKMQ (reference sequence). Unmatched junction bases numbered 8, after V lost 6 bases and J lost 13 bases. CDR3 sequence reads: CASREGTSGSGQYF. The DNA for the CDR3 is TGTGCCAGCAGGGAGGGGACTAGCGGGAGTGGGCAGTACTTC.

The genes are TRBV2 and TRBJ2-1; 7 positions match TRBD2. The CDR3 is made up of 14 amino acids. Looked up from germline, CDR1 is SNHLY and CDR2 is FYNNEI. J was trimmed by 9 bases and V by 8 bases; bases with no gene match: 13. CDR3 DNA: TGTGCCAGCGGCATTTTGCGGGAGAAGAGTGAGCAGTTCTTC. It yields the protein CASGILREKSEQFF.

As DNA, the CDR3 is TGTGCCAGTAGATTGGGGGTTAGCGGGACTTCTAGTCATGAGCAGTTCTTC. It translates to CASRLGVSGTSSHEQFF. The chain combines TRBV19 with TRBJ2-1; 8 nucleotides match TRBD2. V dropped 6 bases and J dropped 8; count of bases not matched to a gene: 18. This CDR3 is built from 17 residues. The germline gives CDR1 LNHDA, CDR2 SQIVND (reference sequence).